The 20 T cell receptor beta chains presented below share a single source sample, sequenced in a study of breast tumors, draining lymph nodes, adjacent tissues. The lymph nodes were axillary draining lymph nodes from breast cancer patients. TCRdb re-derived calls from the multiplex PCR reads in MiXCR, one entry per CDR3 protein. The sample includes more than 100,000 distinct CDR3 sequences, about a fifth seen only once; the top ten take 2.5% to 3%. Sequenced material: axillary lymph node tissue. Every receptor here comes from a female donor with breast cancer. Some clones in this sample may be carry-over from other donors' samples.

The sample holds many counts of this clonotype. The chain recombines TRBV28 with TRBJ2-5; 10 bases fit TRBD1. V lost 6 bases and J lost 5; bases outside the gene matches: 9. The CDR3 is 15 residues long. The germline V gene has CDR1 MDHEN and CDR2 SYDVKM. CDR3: CASSLETGGGETQYF. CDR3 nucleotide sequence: TGTGCCAGCAGCCTTGAGACAGGGGGCGGTGAGACCCAGTACTTC.

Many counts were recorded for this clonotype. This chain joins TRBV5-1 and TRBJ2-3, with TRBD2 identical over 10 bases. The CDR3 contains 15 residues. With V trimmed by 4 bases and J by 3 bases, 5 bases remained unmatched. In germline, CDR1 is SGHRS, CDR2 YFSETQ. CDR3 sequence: CASSTGTSVTDTQYF. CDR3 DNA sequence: TGCGCCAGCAGCACCGGGACTAGCGTAACAGATACGCAGTATTTT. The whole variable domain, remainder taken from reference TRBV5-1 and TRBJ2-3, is KAGVTQTPRYLIKTRGQQVTLSCSPISGHRSVSWYQQTPGQGLQFLFEYFSETQRNKGNFPGRFSGRQFSNSRSEMNVSTLELGDSALYLCASSTGTSVTDTQYFGPGTRLTVL.

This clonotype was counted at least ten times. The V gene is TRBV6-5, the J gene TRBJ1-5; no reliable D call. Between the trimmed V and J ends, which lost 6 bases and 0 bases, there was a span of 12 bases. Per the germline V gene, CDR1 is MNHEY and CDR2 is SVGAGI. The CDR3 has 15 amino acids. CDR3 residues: CASRPSYDSNQPQHF. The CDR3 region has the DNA TGTGCCAGCAGGCCATCTTACGATAGCAATCAGCCCCAGCATTTT.

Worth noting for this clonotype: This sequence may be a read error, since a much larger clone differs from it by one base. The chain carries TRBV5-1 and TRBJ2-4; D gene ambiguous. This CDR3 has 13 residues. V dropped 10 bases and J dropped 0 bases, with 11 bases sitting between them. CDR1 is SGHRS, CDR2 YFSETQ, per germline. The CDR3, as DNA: TGCGCCGGCCTAGATCTAGCCAAAAACATTCAGTACTTC. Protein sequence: CAGLDLAKNIQYF.

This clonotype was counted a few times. This CDR3 is CASSLAQGSGNTIYF. The CDR3 DNA reads TGTGCCAGCAGCTTAGCCCAGGGTTCAGGAAACACCATATATTTT. V and J are TRBV11-2 and TRBJ1-3; possibly TRBD1 for D (5 bases). Looked up from germline, CDR1 is SGHAT and CDR2 is FQNNGV. This CDR3 spans 15 amino acids. V lost 1 base and J lost 4, with 11 bases in between.

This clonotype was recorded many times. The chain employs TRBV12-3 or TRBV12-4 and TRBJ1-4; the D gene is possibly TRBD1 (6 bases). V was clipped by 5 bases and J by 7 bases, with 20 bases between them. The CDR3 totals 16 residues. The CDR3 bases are TGTGCCAGCAGTCCCCTCGCAGGGGCCCTTAGTGAAAAACTGTTTTTT. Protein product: CASSPLAGALSEKLFF.

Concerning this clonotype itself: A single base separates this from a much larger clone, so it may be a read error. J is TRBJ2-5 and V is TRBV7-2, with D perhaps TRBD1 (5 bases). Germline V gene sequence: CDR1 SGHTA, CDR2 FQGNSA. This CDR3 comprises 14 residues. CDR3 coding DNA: TGTGCCAGCAGCTTACCCCCAGGGCTAGAGACCCGGTACTTC. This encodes CASSLPPGLETRYF.

CDR3 sequence reads: CSASSGEDTEAFF. The CDR3 DNA reads TGCAGTGCTAGTTCAGGGGAGGACACTGAAGCTTTCTTT. The rearrangement uses TRBV20-1 and TRBJ1-1; a weak D match, TRBD1 (6 bases). Germline V gene data show CDR1 as DFQATT and CDR2 as SNEGSKA (reference sequence). The CDR3 extends over 13 amino acids. The germline V and J ends were trimmed by 3 bases and 3 bases, with 11 bases remaining between them.

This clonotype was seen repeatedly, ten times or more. For the CDR3, the DNA is TGTGCCAGCAGCCAAACACTAGCGGGACCCTACAATGAGCAGTTCTTC. Amino acids: CASSQTLAGPYNEQFF. This sequence joins TRBV6-5 and TRBJ2-1, with 10 bases fitting TRBD2. The CDR3 loop spans 16 amino acids. In germline, CDR1 is MNHEY, CDR2 SVGAGI. V shed 6 bases and J 2 bases; nucleotides not matched to a gene: 7.

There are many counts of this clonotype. DNA for the CDR3: TGTGCCATCAGTGAGGGAGGGAGGAATGAAAAACTGTTTTTT. Residues: CAISEGGRNEKLFF. The V call is TRBV10-3, the J call TRBJ1-4; D not resolved. CDR1 ENHRY and CDR2 SYGVKD come from the germline V gene. V was clipped by 2 bases and J by 5 bases, with 9 bases between them. This CDR3 region has 14 residues.

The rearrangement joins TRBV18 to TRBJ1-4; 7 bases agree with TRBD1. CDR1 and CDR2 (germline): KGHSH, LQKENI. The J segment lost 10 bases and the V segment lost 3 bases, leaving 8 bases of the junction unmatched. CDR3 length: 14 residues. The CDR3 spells CASSPTGTRGKLFF. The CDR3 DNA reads TGTGCCAGCTCACCGACAGGGACCAGAGGAAAACTGTTTTTT. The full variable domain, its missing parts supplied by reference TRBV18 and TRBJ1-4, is NAGVMQNPRHLVRRRGQEARLRCSPMKGHSHVYWYRQLPEEGLKFMVYLQKENIIDESGMPKERFSAEFPKEGPSILRIQQVVRGDSAAYFCASSPTGTRGKLFFGSGTQLSVL.

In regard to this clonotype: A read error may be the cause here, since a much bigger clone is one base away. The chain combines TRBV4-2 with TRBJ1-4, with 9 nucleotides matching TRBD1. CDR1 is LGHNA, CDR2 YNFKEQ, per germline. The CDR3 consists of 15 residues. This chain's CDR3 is CASSQPQGANGKLFF. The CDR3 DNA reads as TGTGCCAGCAGCCAACCACAGGGGGCTAATGGAAAACTGTTTTTT.

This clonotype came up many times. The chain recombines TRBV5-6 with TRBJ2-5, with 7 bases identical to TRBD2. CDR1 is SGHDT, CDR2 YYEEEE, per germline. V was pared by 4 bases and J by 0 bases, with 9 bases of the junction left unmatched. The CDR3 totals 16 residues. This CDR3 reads CASSNWGGRDQETQYF. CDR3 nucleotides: TGTGCCAGCAGCAACTGGGGAGGGCGAGACCAAGAGACCCAGTACTTC.

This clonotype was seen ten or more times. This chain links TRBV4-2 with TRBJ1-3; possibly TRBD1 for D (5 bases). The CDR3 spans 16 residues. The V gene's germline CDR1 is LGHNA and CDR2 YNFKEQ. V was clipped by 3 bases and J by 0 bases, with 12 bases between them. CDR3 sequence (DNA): TGTGCCAGCAGCCACGACCCTACAGGCTCTGGAAACACCATATATTTT. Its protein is CASSHDPTGSGNTIYF.

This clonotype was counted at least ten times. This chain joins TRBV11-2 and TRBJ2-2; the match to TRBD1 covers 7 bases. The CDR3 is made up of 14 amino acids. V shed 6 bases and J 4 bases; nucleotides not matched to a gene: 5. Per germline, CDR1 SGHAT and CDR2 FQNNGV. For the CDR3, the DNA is TGTGCCAGCAGTATAGGGGGCATCACCGGGGAGCTGTTTTTT. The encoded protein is CASSIGGITGELFF.

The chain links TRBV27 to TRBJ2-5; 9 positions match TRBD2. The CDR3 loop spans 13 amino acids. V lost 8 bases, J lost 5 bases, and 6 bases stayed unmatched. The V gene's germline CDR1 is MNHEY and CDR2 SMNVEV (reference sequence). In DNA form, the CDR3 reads TGTGCCAGCCGGACTAGCGTTAGGGAGACCCAGTACTTC. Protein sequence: CASRTSVRETQYF.

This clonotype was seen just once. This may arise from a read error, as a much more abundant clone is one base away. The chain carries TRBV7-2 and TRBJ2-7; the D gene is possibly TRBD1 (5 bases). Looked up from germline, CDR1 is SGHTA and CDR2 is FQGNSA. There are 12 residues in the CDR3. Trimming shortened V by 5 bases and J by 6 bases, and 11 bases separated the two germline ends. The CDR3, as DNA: TGTGCCAGCAGCCTTCTCAGGGCCGAGCAGTACTTC. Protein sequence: CASSLLRAEQYF.

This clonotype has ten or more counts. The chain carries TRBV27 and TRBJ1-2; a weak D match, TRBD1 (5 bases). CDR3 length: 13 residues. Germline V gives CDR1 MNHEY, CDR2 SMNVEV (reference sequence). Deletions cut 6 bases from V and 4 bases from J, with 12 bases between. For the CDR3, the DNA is TGTGCCAGCAGCCGCGACAGTTCCTATGGCTACACCTTC. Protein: CASSRDSSYGYTF.

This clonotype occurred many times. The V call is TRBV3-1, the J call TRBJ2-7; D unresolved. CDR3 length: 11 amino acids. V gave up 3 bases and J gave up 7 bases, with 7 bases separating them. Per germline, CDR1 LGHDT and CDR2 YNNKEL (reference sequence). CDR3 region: CASSHNWEQYF. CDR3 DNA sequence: TGTGCCAGCAGCCATAATTGGGAGCAGTACTTC.

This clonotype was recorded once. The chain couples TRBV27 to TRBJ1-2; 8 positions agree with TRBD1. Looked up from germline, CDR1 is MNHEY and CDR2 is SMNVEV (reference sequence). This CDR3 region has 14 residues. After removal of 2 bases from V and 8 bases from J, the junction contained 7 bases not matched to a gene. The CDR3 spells CASSLGQGGLGYTF. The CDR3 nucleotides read TGTGCCAGCAGTTTAGGACAGGGTGGACTCGGCTACACCTTC.